A single sample is the source of the 9 T cell receptor beta chains below, sequenced in a study of cytomegalovirus exposure and HLA in healthy donors. Primers included in the PCR were 60 Vbeta and 13 Jbeta primers. The method was immunoSEQ multiplex PCR; TCRdb's version includes in-frame clones alone and lacks a portion of them. The sample yields about 130,000 clones, 81% seen once. Material for sequencing was PBMCs. These receptors were collected from a man aged 18 to 29 in good health and CMV-seronegative.

Here the CDR3 reads CASSSGLAANTGELFF. The CDR3 DNA follows: TGTGCCAGCAGCTCGGGACTAGCGGCGAACACCGGGGAGCTGTTTTTT. V and J are TRBV11-2 and TRBJ2-2, with 11 bases that match TRBD2. In germline, CDR1 is SGHAT, CDR2 FQNNGV. This CDR3 spans 16 amino acids. Losses at the gene ends were 4 bases for V and 0 bases for J; bases not matched to a gene: 1.

The rearrangement joins TRBV7-2 to TRBJ1-4; no clear D. The germline CDR1 and CDR2 sequences are SGHTA and FQGNSA. V lost 2 bases and J 7 bases, leaving 14 bases between the germline ends. The CDR3 spans 15 residues. The CDR3 nucleotides read TGTGCCAGCAGCTTACGTCAGGTCCCTTTTGAAAAACTGTTTTTT. Protein: CASSLRQVPFEKLFF.

The chain uses TRBV5-1 and TRBJ2-5; maybe TRBD2 (7 bases). The CDR3 is 13 amino acids. CDR1 SGHRS and CDR2 YFSETQ come from the germline V gene. The V end lost 4 bases, the J end lost 5 bases, and 12 bases lay between the germline ends. Here the CDR3 DNA reads TGCGCCAGCAGCCCCGGGGGGCTGGAGACCCAGTACTTC. Translating it yields CASSPGGLETQYF.

V usage is TRBV18 and J usage is TRBJ1-5; D might be TRBD1 (6 bases). The V gene lost 5 bases and the J gene lost 2 bases, with 10 bases spanning the gap. CDR3 length: 14 amino acids. The germline gives CDR1 KGHSH, CDR2 LQKENI. The CDR3 here is CASSGGPGNQPQHF. In nucleotides, the CDR3 is TGTGCCAGCTCAGGGGGCCCGGGCAATCAGCCCCAGCATTTT.

The J gene is TRBJ2-1, the V gene TRBV21-1; TRBD1, the table's D call, lacks a check against the DNA. TRBV21-1 is an annotated pseudogene. The CDR3 is 14 residues long. The CDR3 spells CASSKGKTGNEQFF. The DNA for the CDR3 is TGTGCCAGCAGCAAGGGTAAGACAGGCAATGAGCAGTTCTTC.

This clone has more than one count but fewer than ten. The chain carries TRBV7-6 and TRBJ2-5; TRBD1 might be the D (5 bases). The germline V gene encodes CDR1 SGHVS and CDR2 FNYEAQ. This CDR3 contains 15 residues. V was clipped by 0 bases and J by 11 bases, with 19 bases between them. CDR3 nucleotides: TGTGCCAGCAGCTTAGCGCCAGGGTTAACCTCAGAGCAGTACTTC. This translates into CASSLAPGLTSEQYF.

This sequence joins TRBV28 and TRBJ1-2, with D perhaps TRBD1 (5 bases). Trimming cost V 3 bases and J 3 bases, with 14 bases left between them. Germline V gene sequence: CDR1 MDHEN, CDR2 SYDVKM. This CDR3 is built from 15 residues. For the CDR3, the DNA is TGTGCCAGCAGTTTTGGGGCAGGCACCGACTATGGCTACACCTTC. Its translation is CASSFGAGTDYGYTF.

The chain is built from TRBV18 and TRBJ2-3; 10 nucleotides match TRBD2. Germline lookup yields CDR1 KGHSH and CDR2 LQKENI. Germline trimming cut 2 bases from V and 4 bases from J; bases unmatched to any gene: 9. The CDR3 is 17 amino acids. The CDR3 protein is CASSPSFMSGGADTQYF. CDR3 bases: TGTGCCAGCTCACCATCTTTTATGAGCGGGGGGGCAGATACGCAGTATTTT.

The chain combines TRBV4-3 with TRBJ1-3; D uncertain. V lost 3 bases to trimming and J lost 3 bases, with 12 bases between them. This CDR3 comprises 15 residues. Germline V gene sequence: CDR1 LGHNA, CDR2 YSLEER. The CDR3 DNA is TGCGCCAGCAGCCAGACACCGAACCTTGGAAACACCATATATTTT. Residues: CASSQTPNLGNTIYF.